The 25 T cell receptor beta chains below were found in one sample sequenced in a study of T and B cells in COVID-19 patients. TRB rearrangements were amplified by multiplex PCR with BIOMED2 TRB-A/B primers. MiXCR, applied by TCRdb to the multiplex PCR reads, yields one record per CDR3 protein. The profile shows 20,000 to 30,000 distinct CDR3 sequences, 32% of them singletons. Each TRB amplification used about 250-550 ng of genomic DNA from blood. The sample consisted of blood. These receptors all stem from a human donor who had recovered from COVID-19.

This clonotype was detected once. The chain uses TRBV7-2 and TRBJ1-2; D is perhaps TRBD1 (5 bases). Trimming stripped 5 bases from V and 4 bases from J, with 11 bases between. Germline CDR1 SGHTA, CDR2 FQGNSA. CDR3 length equals 13 residues. In DNA, the CDR3 is TGTGCCAGCAGCCTTTCAGGGTCCTATGGCTACACCTTC. Protein product: CASSLSGSYGYTF.

V usage is TRBV4-2 and J usage is TRBJ2-1, with unresolved D. The CDR3 is 15 residues long. Germline values: CDR1 LGHNA, CDR2 YNFKEQ. Trimming left V 1 base short and J 6 bases short, with 13 bases between. The CDR3 region has the DNA TGTGCCAGCAGCCAAGGGACCCCCTCAACCAATGAGCAGTTCTTC. Its translation is CASSQGTPSTNEQFF.

This chain uses TRBV20-1 with TRBJ2-1; 9 bases align to TRBD1. V was pared by 6 bases and J by 7 bases, with 7 bases of the junction left unmatched. This CDR3 spans 13 amino acids. From germline, CDR1 is DFQATT and CDR2 SNEGSKA (reference sequence). The CDR3 loop is CSAPGQGRNEQFF. CDR3 nucleotide sequence: TGCAGTGCCCCGGGACAGGGAAGGAATGAGCAGTTCTTC.

The chain recombines TRBV6-2 or TRBV6-3 with TRBJ2-2, with D perhaps TRBD2 (6 bases). V lost 2 bases to trimming and J lost 7 bases, with 17 bases between them. The CDR3 sequence is 16 residues long. CDR1 is MNHEY, CDR2 SVGEGT, per germline. DNA for the CDR3: TGTGCCAGCAGTTACCTCCCGGCAGGGCGGGACGGGGAGCTGTTTTTT. This translates into CASSYLPAGRDGELFF.

The chain links TRBV12-3 or TRBV12-4 to TRBJ2-7, with a tentative D call TRBD1 (5 bases). The CDR3 extends over 14 amino acids. Trimming removed 2 bases at V and 2 bases at J, with 10 bases between. The CDR3 sequence is CASSLRQGTYEQYF. The CDR3 nucleotides are TGTGCCAGCAGTTTACGGCAGGGAACCTACGAGCAGTACTTC.

The rearrangement links TRBV14 to TRBJ2-7; 8 nucleotides match TRBD2. The CDR3 spans 20 residues. Trimming removed 3 bases from V and 0 bases from J; junction bases left unmatched: 19. CDR1 and CDR2 from the germline V gene are SGHDN and FVKESK. The CDR3 DNA sequence: TGTGCCAGCAGCCACCCCCGGGGACTAGATCCCCCCCTCAGCTCCTACGAGCAGTACTTC. Translation: CASSHPRGLDPPLSSYEQYF.

For the CDR3, the DNA is TGTGCCAGCAGCCGCGGACAGGGAACGTACACCGGGGAGCTGTTTTTT. As protein: CASSRGQGTYTGELFF. The rearrangement joins TRBV5-6 to TRBJ2-2; TRBD1 matches 8 bases. CDR1 is SGHDT, CDR2 YYEEEE, per germline. CDR3 length: 16 amino acids. After removal of 4 bases from V and 3 bases from J, the junction contained 8 bases not matched to a gene.

This clonotype appeared many times. The genes are TRBV19 and TRBJ1-6, with TRBD1 matching over 10 bases. Germline loops: CDR1 LNHDA, CDR2 SQIVND (reference sequence). The junction had 12 bases not matched to a gene; V was cut back by 8 bases and J by 5 bases. This CDR3 region has 17 residues. DNA of the CDR3: TGTGCCAGTCGACTCCGGACAGGGGGTTCCCATAATTCACCCCTCCACTTT. Its translation: CASRLRTGGSHNSPLHF.

This clonotype came up a few times. The rearrangement links TRBV5-1 to TRBJ2-3; no firm D call. The CDR3 sequence is 15 residues long. Germline V gene sequence: CDR1 SGHRS, CDR2 YFSETQ. The ends were cut back, 0 bases at V and 0 bases at J, with 8 bases in the middle. This chain's CDR3 is CASSLEVVSTDTQYF. For the CDR3, the DNA is TGCGCCAGCAGCTTGGAGGTGGTAAGCACAGATACGCAGTATTTT.

The chain uses TRBV7-2 and TRBJ2-3, with D tentatively TRBD2 (5 bases). There are 14 residues in the CDR3. Trimming took off 1 base at V and 2 bases at J, with 7 bases between the two ends. CDR1 and CDR2 (germline): SGHTA, FQGNSA. CDR3 in amino acids: CASSLDGVTDTQYF. The CDR3 coding sequence is TGTGCCAGCAGCTTAGACGGGGTCACAGATACGCAGTATTTT.

This clonotype was recorded at least ten times. The chain links TRBV5-6 to TRBJ2-3; 7 nucleotides match TRBD2. The CDR3 loop spans 14 amino acids. Trimming at V came to 6 bases and at J to 5 bases, leaving 9 bases not matched to a gene. CDR1 is SGHDT and CDR2 is YYEEEE in the germline V gene. This CDR3 is CASTRGVVGDTQYF. The CDR3 DNA is TGTGCCAGCACCCGGGGGGTAGTGGGAGATACGCAGTATTTT.

The chain couples TRBV7-9 to TRBJ1-2; D gene uncertain. Germline V gene lookup returns CDR1 SEHNR and CDR2 FQNEAQ (reference sequence). The CDR3 covers 13 residues. Trimming stripped 5 bases from V and 4 bases from J, with 11 bases between. CDR3 nucleotide sequence: TGTGCCAGCAGCCGGCCTGACCTCTATGGCTACACCTTC. Translating gives CASSRPDLYGYTF. Full variable domain (missing parts from reference TRBV7-9 and TRBJ1-2): DTGVSQNPRHKITKRGQNVTFRCDPISEHNRLYWYRQTLGQGPEFLTYFQNEAQLEKSRLLSDRFSAERPKGSFSTLEIQRTEQGDSAMYLCASSRPDLYGYTFGSGTRLTVV.

This clonotype is termed medium-sized. The rearrangement links TRBV29-1 to TRBJ2-7; TRBD1 might be the D (5 bases). The CDR3 consists of 13 residues. V lost 4 bases and J 5 bases, leaving 15 bases between the germline ends. Germline V gene sequence: CDR1 SQVTM, CDR2 ANQGSEA. CDR3 loop: CSVAASPGNEQYF. CDR3 coding DNA: TGCAGCGTTGCGGCCTCTCCAGGGAACGAGCAGTACTTC.

This clonotype was counted between two and nine times. The rearrangement links TRBV5-6 to TRBJ1-2; no clear D gene. CDR1 is SGHDT, CDR2 YYEEEE, per germline. V was trimmed by 0 bases and J by 5 bases, leaving 8 bases between them. The CDR3 totals 13 residues. This chain's CDR3 is CASSLDIGYGYTF. The CDR3 DNA reads as TGTGCCAGCAGCTTGGATATAGGGTATGGCTACACCTTC.

The chain links TRBV6-2 or TRBV6-3 to TRBJ2-5; 7 nucleotides line up with TRBD2. Germline V gene data show CDR1 as MNHEY and CDR2 as SVGEGT. The CDR3 runs to 14 residues. J lost 5 bases, V lost 2 bases, and 5 bases had no gene match. The CDR3 loop reads CASSYLTSSETQYF. The CDR3 nucleotides read TGTGCCAGCAGTTACCTGACTAGCAGTGAGACCCAGTACTTC.

This clonotype has only a few counts. V is TRBV5-5 and J is TRBJ2-2; TRBD2 agrees at 7 bases. J gave up 6 bases and V 4 bases, and 3 bases lay outside the gene matches. Germline lookup yields CDR1 SGHKS and CDR2 YYEKEE (reference sequence). The CDR3 sequence is 13 residues long. This chain's CDR3 is CASSPSGPGELFF. The CDR3 DNA follows: TGTGCCAGCAGCCCTAGCGGCCCCGGGGAGCTGTTTTTT.

The chain uses TRBV5-1 and TRBJ2-3, with unresolved D. Germline CDR1 is SGHRS and CDR2 is YFSETQ. The CDR3 sequence is 15 residues long. The V end was cut by 1 base, the J end by 2 bases, with 11 bases between. CDR3 nucleotide sequence: TGCGCCAGCAGCTTGAACTCCGCGTCCACAGATACGCAGTATTTT. Amino acid sequence: CASSLNSASTDTQYF.

Points on this clonotype: This sequence may be a read error, since a much larger clone differs from it by one base. The J gene is TRBJ2-1, the V gene TRBV19; D is perhaps TRBD2 (5 bases). V was trimmed by 7 bases and J by 9 bases, leaving 19 bases between them. Germline V gene sequence: CDR1 LNHDA, CDR2 SQIVND (reference sequence). This CDR3 has 14 amino acids. CDR3 sequence: CASTQRADTSEQFF. As DNA, the CDR3 is TGTGCCAGTACCCAGAGGGCAGACACTAGTGAGCAGTTCTTC.

This clonotype was seen a handful of times. The genes are TRBV6-2 or TRBV6-3 and TRBJ2-3; 12 bases agree with TRBD2. J was trimmed by 6 bases and V by 6 bases; bases with no gene match: 13. The germline gives CDR1 MNHEY, CDR2 SVGEGT. The CDR3 is 17 residues long. The CDR3 region has the DNA TGTGCCAGCAGGAGACCTTCTAGCGGGGGGGCCCGGGATACGCAGTATTTT. Encoded protein: CASRRPSSGGARDTQYF.

The chain employs TRBV6-2 or TRBV6-3 and TRBJ2-7, with a tentative D call TRBD2 (5 bases). Looked up from germline, CDR1 is MNHEY and CDR2 is SVGEGT. The CDR3 loop spans 16 amino acids. V lost 8 bases to trimming and J lost 0 bases, with 20 bases between them. CDR3 sequence reads: CASASPGVGNSYEQYF. The CDR3 bases are TGTGCCAGCGCCTCCCCCGGGGTAGGGAACTCCTACGAGCAGTACTTC.

The chain uses TRBV12-3 or TRBV12-4 and TRBJ2-5, with D uncertain. Trimming left V 6 bases short and J 0 bases short, with 2 bases between. The CDR3 totals 11 residues. Written as DNA, the CDR3 is TGTGCCAGCAGGGACCAAGAGACCCAGTACTTC. This gives the protein CASRDQETQYF.

Relative to its sample, this clonotype is medium-sized. The rearrangement joins TRBV19 to TRBJ2-1, with D perhaps TRBD2 (6 bases). The length of the CDR3 is 14 residues. Germline CDR1 is LNHDA and CDR2 is SQIVND (reference sequence). V lost 9 bases to trimming and J lost 2 bases, with 14 bases between them. The CDR3 region is CASRGREAYNEQFF. CDR3 coding DNA: TGTGCCAGCCGGGGCAGGGAGGCCTACAATGAGCAGTTCTTC.

This clonotype was observed at least ten times. The gene calls are TRBV6-5 and TRBJ2-7; the match to TRBD1 covers 9 bases. The germline CDR1 and CDR2 sequences are MNHEY and SVGAGI. The CDR3 totals 13 residues. Germline trimming cut 5 bases from V and 5 bases from J; bases unmatched to any gene: 4. CDR3 amino acids: CASSRGQGHEQYF. The CDR3 DNA is TGTGCCAGCAGTAGGGGACAGGGCCACGAGCAGTACTTC.

Only a few counts were recorded for this clonotype. J is TRBJ2-1 and V is TRBV12-3 or TRBV12-4; TRBD2 matches at 12 bases. V dropped 7 bases and J dropped 0; count of bases not matched to a gene: 4. The CDR3 has 16 amino acids. CDR3 sequence: CASTLAGGGSYNEQFF. DNA for the CDR3: TGTGCCAGCACCCTAGCGGGGGGGGGCTCCTACAATGAGCAGTTCTTC.

The rearrangement links TRBV27 to TRBJ1-1; D perhaps matches TRBD1 (5 bases). This CDR3 contains 15 residues. V lost 4 bases and J 5 bases, leaving 17 bases between the germline ends. Germline V gene lookup returns CDR1 MNHEY and CDR2 SMNVEV (reference sequence). This CDR3 reads CASSSGRLGGTEAFF. The CDR3 region has the DNA TGTGCCAGCAGTTCGGGACGCCTGGGGGGGACTGAAGCTTTCTTT.